This T cell receptor (beta chain) originates from a study of blood T cell repertoires in COVID-19. Study-wide background: Sites in the United States, Italy and Spain provided acute and convalescent COVID-19 samples. T cells, B-cell-depleted T cells, or PBMCs supplied cDNA or gDNA.

The CDR3 spans 15 residues. The junction had 3 bases not matched to a gene; V was cut back by 0 bases and J by 4 bases. In germline, CDR1 is LGHDT, CDR2 YNNKEL (reference sequence). As handled by the study authors: Scientists estimated how many nucleated cells there were by amplifying reference gene primers. Data came from immunoSEQ multiplex PCR; TCRdb stores just in-frame clones and leaves some out. V and J calls plus clone size are reproduced from that table; the DNA served to infer D and trimming. The sample lists tens of thousands of clones; around nine tenths were seen once. This clonotype was sampled from a woman of 80 years or more with active or convalescent COVID-19. The chain combines TRBV3-1 (or the pseudogene TRBV3-2) with TRBJ1-2; 9 positions agree with TRBD1. The sequencing sample was made of peripheral blood. The CDR3 here is CASSQDRQGGYGYTF. CDR3 DNA sequence: TGTGCCAGCAGCCAAGATCGACAGGGGGGCTATGGCTACACCTTC.